The sequence of this T cell receptor (beta chain) was determined in a study of T cells in Graves' hyperthyroidism and ophthalmopathy. Study findings and constraints: Ophthalmopathy was predicted by the model a median of 6.5 months ahead of onset.

The CDR3 regions of TCR beta were amplified from RNA transcripts. First-round RT-PCR targeting the TCR CDR3 was performed with the HTBI primer set. TCRdb used MiXCR to reprocess the multiplex PCR reads, holding one entry per CDR3 protein. The sample has around 270,000 distinct CDR3 sequences, roughly a fifth seen once; the top ten hold roughly 40%. The germline V and J ends were trimmed by 5 bases and 8 bases, with 9 bases remaining between them. The germline V gene has CDR1 MDHEN and CDR2 SYDVKM. The CDR3 is 11 residues long. This clonotype was seen a few times. Its antigen is unknown. Diagnoses used clinical symptoms, serum thyroxine and TRAb, thyroid ultrasound and orbital computed tomography. About 10 ml fresh peripheral blood yielded the PBMCs.

The clonotype was recovered from a man over 45 with Graves' ophthalmopathy. Sequenced material: blood. The chain links TRBV28 to TRBJ1-2; D is unresolved. CDR3 sequence (DNA): TGTGCCAGCAGTCAAAACCGGGGCTACACCTTC. Protein sequence: CASSQNRGYTF.